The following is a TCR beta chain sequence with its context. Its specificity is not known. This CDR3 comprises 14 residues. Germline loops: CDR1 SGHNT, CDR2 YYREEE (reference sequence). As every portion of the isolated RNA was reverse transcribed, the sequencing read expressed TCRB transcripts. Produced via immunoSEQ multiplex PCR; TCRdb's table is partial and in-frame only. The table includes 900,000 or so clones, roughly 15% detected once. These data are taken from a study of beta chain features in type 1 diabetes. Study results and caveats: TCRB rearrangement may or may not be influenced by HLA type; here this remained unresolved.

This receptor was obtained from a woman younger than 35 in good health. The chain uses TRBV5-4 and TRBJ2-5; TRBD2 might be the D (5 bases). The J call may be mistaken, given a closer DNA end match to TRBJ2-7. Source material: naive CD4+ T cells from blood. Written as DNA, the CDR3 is TGTGCCAGCAGCTTGGTACTAGTCCACTACGAGCAGTACTTC. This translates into CASSLVLVHYEQYF.